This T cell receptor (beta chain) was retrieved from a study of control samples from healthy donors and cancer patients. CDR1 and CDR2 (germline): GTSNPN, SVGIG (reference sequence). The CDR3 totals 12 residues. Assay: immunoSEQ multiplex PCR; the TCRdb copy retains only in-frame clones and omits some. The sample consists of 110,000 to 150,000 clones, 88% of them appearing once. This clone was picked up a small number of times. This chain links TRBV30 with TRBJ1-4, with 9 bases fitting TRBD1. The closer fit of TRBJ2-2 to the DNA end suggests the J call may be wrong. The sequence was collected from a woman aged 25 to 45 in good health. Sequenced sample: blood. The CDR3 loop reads CAWSGTGEELFF. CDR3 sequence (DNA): TGTGCCTGGAGTGGGACAGGGGAGGAGCTGTTTTTT.